This T cell receptor beta chain derives from a study of T cell responses to AZD1222 COVID-19 vaccine. Per germline, CDR1 MDHEN and CDR2 SYDVKM. V was pared by 6 bases and J by 0 bases, with 18 bases between. The CDR3 has 16 residues. Profiled with immunoSEQ multiplex PCR; TCRdb holds only in-frame clones, not every one. The table has under 150,000 clones, about nine tenths seen once. This TCR derives from an adult in good health. Source: peripheral blood, taken on day 0 of AZD1222 vaccination. This chain connects TRBV28 to TRBJ2-7; unclear D gene. CDR3 amino acids: CASSLTRRTNSYEQYF. As DNA, the CDR3 is TGTGCCAGCAGCCTAACCCGACGGACCAACTCCTACGAGCAGTACTTC. The variable domain in full, completed from reference TRBV28 and TRBJ2-7, reads DVKVTQSSRYLVKRTGEKVFLECVQDMDHENMFWYRQDPGLGLRLIYFSYDVKMKEKGDIPEGYSVSREKKERFSLILESASTNQTSMYLCASSLTRRTNSYEQYFGPGTRLTVT.